The clone carrying this T cell receptor beta chain showed up just once. Its cognate antigen is unknown. The germline gives CDR1 MNHNS, CDR2 SASEGT. CDR3 size: 13 residues. V was clipped by 6 bases and J by 3 bases; unmatched bases: 5. The data were taken from a study of cytomegalovirus exposure and HLA in healthy donors. Study-wide results and caveats: In a later analysis, HLA-C alleles had the fewest associated TCRs, DRB1 alleles the most. Later analysis associated a missense DCLRE1C variant with TCR beta V- and J-gene trimming. Cytomegalovirus-associated status was assigned to 164 TCR beta chains.

13 Jbeta primers and 60 Vbeta primers were used for the PCR. Here immunoSEQ multiplex PCR was the method, and the copy in TCRdb shows in-frame clones only, minus some. Of under 200,000 clones detected, approximately 81% appear once; the ten largest clones hold 0.7% to 0.95%. J is TRBJ2-7 and V is TRBV6-1; TRBD1 agrees at 7 bases. The origin of this receptor is a woman aged 18-29 years in good health and CMV-seronegative. The material sequenced was PBMCs. This chain's CDR3 is CASRTGTVYEQYF. Written as DNA, the CDR3 is TGTGCCAGCAGGACCGGGACAGTCTACGAGCAGTACTTC.